Below, 2 T cell receptor beta chains from the same sample are listed, as sequenced in a study of T-cell reconstitution after alpha-beta-depleted transplantation in children. Preparation of the TCRbeta library involved a method that used unique molecular identifiers. In TCRdb, the PCR reads were re-called with MiXCR into one record per CDR3 protein. The table lists hundreds of thousands of distinct CDR3 sequences, 32% of them singletons, with 2% to 3% in the top ten. The sequencing used PBMCs from the stem cell graft donor, collected from the stem cell graft. These receptor sequences come from a human donor who donated a stem cell graft to a child with aplastic anemia.

V is TRBV5-5 and J is TRBJ1-2; D ambiguous. The CDR3 loop spans 15 amino acids. Germline loops: CDR1 SGHKS, CDR2 YYEKEE (reference sequence). Trimming removed 2 bases from V and 3 bases from J, with 14 bases in between. The CDR3: CASSFLSAGYYGYTF. In nucleotides, the CDR3 is TGTGCCAGCAGCTTTTTATCTGCGGGATACTATGGCTACACCTTC.

The sample holds many counts of this clonotype. The chain combines TRBV7-2 with TRBJ2-3, with D unresolved. V lost 4 bases and J 5 bases, leaving 13 bases between the germline ends. CDR1 and CDR2 (germline): SGHTA, FQGNSA. The CDR3 covers 14 residues. The CDR3 region has the DNA TGTGCCAGCAGCTCCGTTTTGCCGGGAGATACGCAGTATTTT. Protein product: CASSSVLPGDTQYF.